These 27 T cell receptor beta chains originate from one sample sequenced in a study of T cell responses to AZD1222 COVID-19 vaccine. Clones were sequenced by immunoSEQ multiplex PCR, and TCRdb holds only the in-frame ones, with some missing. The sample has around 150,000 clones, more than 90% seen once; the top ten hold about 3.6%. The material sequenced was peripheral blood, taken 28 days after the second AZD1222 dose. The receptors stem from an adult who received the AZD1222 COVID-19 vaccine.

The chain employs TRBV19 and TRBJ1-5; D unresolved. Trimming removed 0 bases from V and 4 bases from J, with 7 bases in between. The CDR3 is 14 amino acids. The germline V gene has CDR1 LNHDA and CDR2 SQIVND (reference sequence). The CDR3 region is CASSIDSGNQPQHF. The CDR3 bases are TGTGCCAGTAGTATAGATTCGGGGAATCAGCCCCAGCATTTT.

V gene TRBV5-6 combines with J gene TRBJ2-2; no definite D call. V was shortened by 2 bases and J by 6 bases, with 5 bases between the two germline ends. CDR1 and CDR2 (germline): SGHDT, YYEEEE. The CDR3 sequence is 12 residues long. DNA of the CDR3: TGTGCCAGCAGCTTTGGATCCGGGGAGCTGTTTTTT. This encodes CASSFGSGELFF.

The CDR3 DNA reads TGTGCCAGCAGCCCGATAGGGGGACTAGCGGGAGTAGGAGTTAGCAATGAGCAGTTCTTC. As protein: CASSPIGGLAGVGVSNEQFF. The gene calls are TRBV9 and TRBJ2-1; 14 bases are shared with TRBD2. The germline V gene has CDR1 SGDLS and CDR2 YYNGEE. The CDR3 contains 20 residues. V dropped 4 bases and J dropped 6; count of bases not matched to a gene: 18.

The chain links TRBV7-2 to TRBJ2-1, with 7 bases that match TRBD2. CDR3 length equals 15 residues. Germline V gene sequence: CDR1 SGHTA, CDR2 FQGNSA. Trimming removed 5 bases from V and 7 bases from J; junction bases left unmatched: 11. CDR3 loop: CASSPTGTKRNEQFF. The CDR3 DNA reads TGTGCCAGCAGCCCCACCGGGACTAAGCGGAATGAGCAGTTCTTC. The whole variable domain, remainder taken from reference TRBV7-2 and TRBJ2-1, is GAGVSQSPSNKVTEKGKDVELRCDPISGHTALYWYRQSLGQGLEFLIYFQGNSAPDKSGLPSDRFSAERTGGSVSTLTIQRTQQEDSAVYLCASSPTGTKRNEQFFGPGTRLTVL.

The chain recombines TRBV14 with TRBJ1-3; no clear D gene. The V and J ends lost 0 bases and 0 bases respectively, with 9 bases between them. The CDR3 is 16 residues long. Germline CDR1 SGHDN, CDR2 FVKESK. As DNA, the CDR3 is TGTGCCAGCAGCCAAGATCCGGCAGGCTCTGGAAACACCATATATTTT. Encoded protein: CASSQDPAGSGNTIYF.

CDR3 DNA: TGTGCCAGCAGTTTTTTCCCCTTAGCGGGAGGATACACCGGGGAGCTGTTTTTT. Its protein product is CASSFFPLAGGYTGELFF. This chain connects TRBV27 to TRBJ2-2; 10 positions match TRBD2. CDR3 size: 18 residues. The V gene end was trimmed by 3 bases and the J gene end by 3 bases; junction bases not matched to a gene: 10. Germline V CDR1 and CDR2: MNHEY, SMNVEV (reference sequence).

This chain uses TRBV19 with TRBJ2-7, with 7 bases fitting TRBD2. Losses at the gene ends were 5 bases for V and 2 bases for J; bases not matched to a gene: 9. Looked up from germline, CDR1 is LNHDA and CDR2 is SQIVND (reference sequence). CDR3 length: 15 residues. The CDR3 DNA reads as TGTGCCAGTAGTTCCCGAGCGGGAACGACCTACGAGCAGTACTTC. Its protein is CASSSRAGTTYEQYF.

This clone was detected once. The CDR3 bases are TGTGCCAGCAGCCAAGGAATTTCCTACGAGCAGTACTTC. Protein sequence: CASSQGISYEQYF. The rearrangement uses TRBV14 and TRBJ2-7, with D unclear. From germline, CDR1 is SGHDN and CDR2 FVKESK. Trimming stripped 1 base from V and 1 base from J, with 5 bases between. The CDR3 runs to 13 residues.

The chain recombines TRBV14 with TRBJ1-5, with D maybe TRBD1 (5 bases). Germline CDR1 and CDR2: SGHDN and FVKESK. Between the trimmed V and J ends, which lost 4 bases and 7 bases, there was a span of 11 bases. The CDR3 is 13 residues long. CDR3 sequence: CASSPAGDQPQHF. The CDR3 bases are TGTGCCAGCAGCCCCGCGGGGGACCAGCCCCAGCATTTT.

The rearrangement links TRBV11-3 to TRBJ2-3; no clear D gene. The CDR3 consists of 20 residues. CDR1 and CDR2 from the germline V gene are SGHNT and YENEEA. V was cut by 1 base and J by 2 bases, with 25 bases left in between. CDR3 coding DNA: TGTGCCAGCAGCTTAGGGGCGGTTGGCGGTTTGCTAGTAACCACAGATACGCAGTATTTT. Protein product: CASSLGAVGGLLVTTDTQYF.

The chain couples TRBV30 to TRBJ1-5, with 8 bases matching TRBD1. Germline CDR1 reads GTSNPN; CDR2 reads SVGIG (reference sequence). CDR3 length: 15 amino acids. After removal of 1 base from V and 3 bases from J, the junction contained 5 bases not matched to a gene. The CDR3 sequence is CAWSGGQGPNQPQHF. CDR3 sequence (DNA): TGTGCCTGGAGTGGAGGACAGGGTCCCAATCAGCCCCAGCATTTT.

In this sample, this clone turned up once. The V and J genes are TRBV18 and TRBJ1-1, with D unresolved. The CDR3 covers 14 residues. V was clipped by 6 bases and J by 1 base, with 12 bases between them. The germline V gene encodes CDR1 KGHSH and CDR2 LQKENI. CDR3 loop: CASSPSISNTEAFF. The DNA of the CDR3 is TGTGCCAGCTCCCCCTCCATATCGAACACTGAAGCTTTCTTT.

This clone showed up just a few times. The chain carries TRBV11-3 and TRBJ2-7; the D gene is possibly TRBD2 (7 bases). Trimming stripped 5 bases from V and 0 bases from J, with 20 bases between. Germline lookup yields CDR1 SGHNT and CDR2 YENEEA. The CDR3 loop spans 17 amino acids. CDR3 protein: CASSTRQFGGPSYEQYF. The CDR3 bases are TGTGCCAGCAGCACCCGACAGTTCGGGGGGCCCTCCTACGAGCAGTACTTC.

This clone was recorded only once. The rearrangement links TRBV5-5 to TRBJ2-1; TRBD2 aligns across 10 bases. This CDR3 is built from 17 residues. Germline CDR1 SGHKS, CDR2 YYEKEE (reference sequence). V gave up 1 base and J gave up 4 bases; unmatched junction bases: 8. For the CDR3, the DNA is TGTGCCAGCAGCTTGTCTGATCTAGCGGGAGTTTACAATGAGCAGTTCTTC. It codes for CASSLSDLAGVYNEQFF.

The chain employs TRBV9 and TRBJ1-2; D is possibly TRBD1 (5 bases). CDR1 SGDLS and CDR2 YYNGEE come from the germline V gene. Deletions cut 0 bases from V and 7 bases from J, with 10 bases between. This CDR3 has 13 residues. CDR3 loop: CASSVVQGSGYTF. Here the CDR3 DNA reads TGTGCCAGCAGCGTAGTTCAGGGCTCTGGCTACACCTTC.

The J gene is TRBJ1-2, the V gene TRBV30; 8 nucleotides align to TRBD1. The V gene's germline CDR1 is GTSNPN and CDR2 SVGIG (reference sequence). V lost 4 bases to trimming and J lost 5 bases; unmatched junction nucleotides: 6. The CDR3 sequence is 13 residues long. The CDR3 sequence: CAWTGQGYYGYTF. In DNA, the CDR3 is TGTGCCTGGACTGGACAGGGTTATTATGGCTACACCTTC.

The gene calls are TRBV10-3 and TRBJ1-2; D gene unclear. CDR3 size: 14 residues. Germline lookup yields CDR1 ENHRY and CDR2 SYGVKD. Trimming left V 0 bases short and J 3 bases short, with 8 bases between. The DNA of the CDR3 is TGTGCCATCAGTGAGTCAGGCGTTTACTATGGCTACACCTTC. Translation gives CAISESGVYYGYTF.

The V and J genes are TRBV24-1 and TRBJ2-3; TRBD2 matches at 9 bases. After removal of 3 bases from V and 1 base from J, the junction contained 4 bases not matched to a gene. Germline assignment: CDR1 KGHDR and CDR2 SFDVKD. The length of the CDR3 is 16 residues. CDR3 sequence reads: CATSDPRTSGTDTQYF. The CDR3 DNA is TGTGCCACCAGTGATCCGCGGACTAGCGGCACAGATACGCAGTATTTT.

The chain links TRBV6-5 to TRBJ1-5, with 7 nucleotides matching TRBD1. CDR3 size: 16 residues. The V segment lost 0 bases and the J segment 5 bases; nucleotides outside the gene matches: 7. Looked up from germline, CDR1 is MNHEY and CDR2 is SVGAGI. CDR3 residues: CASSYSYRGRHQPQHF. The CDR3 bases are TGTGCCAGCAGTTACTCGTACAGGGGTCGGCATCAGCCCCAGCATTTT.

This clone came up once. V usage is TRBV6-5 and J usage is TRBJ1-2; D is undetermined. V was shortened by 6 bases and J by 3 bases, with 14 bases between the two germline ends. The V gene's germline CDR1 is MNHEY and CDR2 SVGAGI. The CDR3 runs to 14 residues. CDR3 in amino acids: CASSPRGSYYGYTF. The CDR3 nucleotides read TGTGCCAGCAGCCCCAGAGGGAGTTACTATGGCTACACCTTC.

The CDR3 spells CASSPPRPTPYGYTF. The CDR3 region has the DNA TGTGCCAGCAGCCCCCCCCGCCCGACCCCCTATGGCTACACCTTC. This chain connects TRBV5-6 to TRBJ1-2; D gene uncertain. The CDR3 consists of 15 residues. The germline V gene has CDR1 SGHDT and CDR2 YYEEEE. V lost 4 bases and J lost 4, with 17 bases in between.

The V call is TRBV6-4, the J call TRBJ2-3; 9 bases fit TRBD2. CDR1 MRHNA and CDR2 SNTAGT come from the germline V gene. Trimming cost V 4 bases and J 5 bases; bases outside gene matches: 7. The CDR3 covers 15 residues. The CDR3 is CASSGAGGPGDTQYF. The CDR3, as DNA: TGTGCCAGCAGTGGCGCGGGAGGGCCGGGAGATACGCAGTATTTT.

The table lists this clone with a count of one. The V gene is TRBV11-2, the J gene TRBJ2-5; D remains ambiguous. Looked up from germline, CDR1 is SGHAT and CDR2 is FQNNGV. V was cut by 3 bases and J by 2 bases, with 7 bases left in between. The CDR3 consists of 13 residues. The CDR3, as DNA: TGTGCCAGCAGCTTGGGCAAACAAGAGACCCAGTACTTC. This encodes CASSLGKQETQYF.

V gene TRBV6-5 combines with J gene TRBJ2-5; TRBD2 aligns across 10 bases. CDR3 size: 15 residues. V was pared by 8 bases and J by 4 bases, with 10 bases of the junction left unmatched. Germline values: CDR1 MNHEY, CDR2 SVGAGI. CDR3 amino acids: CASWLSGRIGETQYF. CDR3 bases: TGTGCCAGCTGGCTTAGCGGGAGGATAGGAGAGACCCAGTACTTC.

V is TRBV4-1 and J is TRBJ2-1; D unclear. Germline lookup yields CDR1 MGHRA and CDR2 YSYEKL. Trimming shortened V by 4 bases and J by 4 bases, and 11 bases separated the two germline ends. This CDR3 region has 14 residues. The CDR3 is CASSLLGRYNEQFF. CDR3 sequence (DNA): TGCGCCAGCAGCCTCCTTGGGCGGTACAATGAGCAGTTCTTC.

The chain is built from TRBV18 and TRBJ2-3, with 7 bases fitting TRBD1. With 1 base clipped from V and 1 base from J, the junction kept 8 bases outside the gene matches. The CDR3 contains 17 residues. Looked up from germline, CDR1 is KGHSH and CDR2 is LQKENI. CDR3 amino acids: CASSPQQGSGGTDTQYF. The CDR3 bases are TGTGCCAGCTCACCACAACAGGGGTCGGGCGGCACAGATACGCAGTATTTT.

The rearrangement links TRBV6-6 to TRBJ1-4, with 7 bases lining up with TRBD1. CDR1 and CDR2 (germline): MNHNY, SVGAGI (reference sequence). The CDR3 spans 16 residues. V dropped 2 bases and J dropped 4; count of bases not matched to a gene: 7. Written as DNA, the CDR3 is TGTGCCAGCAGTTACGTTCCAGGGGGAGTTAATGAAAAACTGTTTTTT. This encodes CASSYVPGGVNEKLFF.